Each of the 10 T cell receptor beta chains below was sequenced from the same sample in a study of shared clonotypes between healthy human individuals. Data came from immunoSEQ multiplex PCR; TCRdb stores just in-frame clones and leaves some out. Of 850,000 to 1,200,000 clones in the sample, more than 65% were seen once. Sequences were obtained from memory CD4+ T cells sorted from blood. The subset was: CD45RA-negative fraction. All receptors come from a man aged 18 to 29 in good health.

This chain links TRBV5-1 with TRBJ2-1; TRBD1 is a possible D gene (6 bases). The CDR3 loop spans 12 amino acids. The ends were cut back, 0 bases at V and 10 bases at J, with 8 bases in the middle. Germline CDR1 is SGHRS and CDR2 is YFSETQ. The CDR3 DNA is TGCGCCAGCAGCTTGGGGGGGCGCGAGCAGTTCTTC. Translated: CASSLGGREQFF.

The chain employs TRBV11-2 and TRBJ2-7; the D gene is possibly TRBD2 (5 bases). Germline-derived CDR1 and CDR2 are SGHAT and FQNNGV. V was cut by 4 bases and J by 2 bases, with 12 bases left in between. The CDR3 sequence is 14 residues long. DNA for the CDR3: TGTGCCAGCAGCTCAACGAGGGTCCCCTACGAGCAGTACTTC. Translated, it gives CASSSTRVPYEQYF. The complete variable domain, with remaining parts taken from reference TRBV11-2 and TRBJ2-7, reads EAGVAQSPRYKIIEKRQSVAFWCNPISGHATLYWYQQILGQGPKLLIQFQNNGVVDDSQLPKDRFSAERLKGVDSTLKIQPAKLEDSAVYLCASSSTRVPYEQYFGPGTRLTVT.

The V call is TRBV28, the J call TRBJ1-5; D perhaps matches TRBD1 (6 bases). CDR3 size: 12 residues. Germline-derived CDR1 and CDR2 are MDHEN and SYDVKM. V was shortened by 6 bases and J by 7 bases, with 10 bases between the two germline ends. CDR3 protein: CASRRGEQPQHF. For the CDR3, the DNA is TGTGCCAGCAGGAGGGGGGAGCAGCCCCAGCATTTT.

V and J are TRBV18 and TRBJ2-5; maybe TRBD2 (6 bases). The CDR3 extends over 14 amino acids. Per germline, CDR1 KGHSH and CDR2 LQKENI. V was shortened by 3 bases and J by 5 bases, with 13 bases between the two germline ends. CDR3 loop: CASSPVAAGETQYF. The CDR3 DNA sequence: TGTGCCAGCTCACCCGTCGCGGCGGGGGAGACCCAGTACTTC.

Concerning this clone itself: A much larger clone sits a single nucleotide away, making a read error possible. The chain carries TRBV5-1 and TRBJ1-2, with D hard to call. The CDR3 consists of 14 residues. Germline CDR1 reads SGHRS; CDR2 reads YFSETQ. The CDR3 sequence is CAGSLQTGNYGYTF. The CDR3 DNA is TGCGCCGGCAGCTTGCAAACGGGAAACTATGGCTACACCTTC.

This rearrangement joins TRBV21-1 to TRBJ1-4. TRBV21-1 constitutes a pseudogene. The CDR3 consists of 16 residues. CDR3 protein: CASSNPLSGTNEKLFF. In DNA form, the CDR3 reads TGTGCCAGCAGCAATCCCCTAAGCGGGACTAATGAAAAACTGTTTTTT.

The chain uses TRBV7-2 and TRBJ2-5; 12 nucleotides align to TRBD2. The CDR3 runs to 15 residues. V lost 6 bases and J lost 7; bases outside the gene matches: 9. The germline V gene has CDR1 SGHTA and CDR2 FQGNSA. The CDR3 DNA reads TGTGCCAGCAGTCGACTAGCGGGAGAGAGGTTGACCCAGTACTTC. As protein: CASSRLAGERLTQYF. The whole variable domain, remainder taken from reference TRBV7-2 and TRBJ2-5, is GAGVSQSPSNKVTEKGKDVELRCDPISGHTALYWYRQSLGQGLEFLIYFQGNSAPDKSGLPSDRFSAERTGGSVSTLTIQRTQQEDSAVYLCASSRLAGERLTQYFGPGTRLLVL.

The chain couples TRBV11-3 to TRBJ2-2; TRBD1 might be the D (6 bases). Trimming took off 1 base at V and 5 bases at J, with 8 bases between the two ends. The CDR3 runs 14 residues. CDR1 and CDR2 from the germline V gene are SGHNT and YENEEA. Written as DNA, the CDR3 is TGTGCCAGCAGCTTAGTAAGGGGGACCGGGGAGCTGTTTTTT. Its protein is CASSLVRGTGELFF. Together with reference TRBV11-3 and TRBJ2-2, the CDR3 gives the full variable domain: EAGVVQSPRYKIIEKKQPVAFWCNPISGHNTLYWYLQNLGQGPELLIRYENEEAVDDSQLPKDRFSAERLKGVDSTLKIQPAELGDSAVYLCASSLVRGTGELFFGEGSRLTVL.

This chain connects TRBV5-1 to TRBJ2-5; 15 nucleotides align to TRBD2. The CDR3 is made up of 18 amino acids. V trimming: 4 bases; J trimming: 1 base; junction bases outside the gene matches: 8. Germline-derived CDR1 and CDR2 are SGHRS and YFSETQ. This CDR3 is CASSLGTSGGTTQETQYF. As DNA, the CDR3 is TGCGCCAGCAGCCTCGGGACTAGCGGGGGGACCACCCAAGAGACCCAGTACTTC.

The gene calls are TRBV27 and TRBJ2-4, with D perhaps TRBD1 (5 bases). The ends were cut back, 5 bases at V and 2 bases at J, with 10 bases in the middle. The CDR3 has 14 residues. CDR1 is MNHEY and CDR2 is SMNVEV in the germline V gene (reference sequence). Here the CDR3 DNA reads TGTGCCAGCAGTCCCTCAGGGACCAAAAACATTCAGTACTTC. Translating it yields CASSPSGTKNIQYF.